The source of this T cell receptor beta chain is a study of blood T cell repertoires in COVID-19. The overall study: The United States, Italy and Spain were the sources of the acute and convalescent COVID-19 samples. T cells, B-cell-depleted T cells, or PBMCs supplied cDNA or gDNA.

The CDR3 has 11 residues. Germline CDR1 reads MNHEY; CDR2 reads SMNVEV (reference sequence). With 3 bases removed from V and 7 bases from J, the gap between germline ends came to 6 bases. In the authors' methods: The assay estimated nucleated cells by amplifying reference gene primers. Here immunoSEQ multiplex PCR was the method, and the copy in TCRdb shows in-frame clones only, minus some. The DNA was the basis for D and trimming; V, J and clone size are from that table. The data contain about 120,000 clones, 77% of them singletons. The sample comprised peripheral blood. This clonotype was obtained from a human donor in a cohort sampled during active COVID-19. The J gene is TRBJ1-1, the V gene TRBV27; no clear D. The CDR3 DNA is TGTGCCAGCAGTTTGGGAGGTGAAGCTTTCTTT. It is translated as CASSLGGEAFF.